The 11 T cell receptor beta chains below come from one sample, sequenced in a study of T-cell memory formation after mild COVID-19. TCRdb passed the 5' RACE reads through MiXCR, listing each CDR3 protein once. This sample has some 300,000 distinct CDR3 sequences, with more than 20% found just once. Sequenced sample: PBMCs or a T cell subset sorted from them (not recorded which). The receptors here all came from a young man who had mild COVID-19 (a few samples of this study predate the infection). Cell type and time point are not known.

CDR3 loop: CATQRSGGAGNEQFF. In DNA form, the CDR3 reads TGTGCCACCCAGCGTAGCGGGGGGGCGGGTAATGAGCAGTTCTTC. This chain uses TRBV6-2 or TRBV6-3 with TRBJ2-1; 11 bases fit TRBD2. This CDR3 contains 15 residues. Trimming removed 10 bases from V and 7 bases from J; junction bases left unmatched: 12. Germline V gene lookup returns CDR1 MNHEY and CDR2 SVGEGT.

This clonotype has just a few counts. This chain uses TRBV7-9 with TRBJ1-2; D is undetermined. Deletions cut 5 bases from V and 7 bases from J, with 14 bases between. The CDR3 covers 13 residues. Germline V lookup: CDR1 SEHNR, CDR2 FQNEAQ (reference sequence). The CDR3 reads CASSLEREFGYTF. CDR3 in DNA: TGTGCCAGCAGCCTTGAGAGGGAATTTGGCTACACCTTC. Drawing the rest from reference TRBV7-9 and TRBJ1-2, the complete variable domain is DTGVSQNPRHKITKRGQNVTFRCDPISEHNRLYWYRQTLGQGPEFLTYFQNEAQLEKSRLLSDRFSAERPKGSFSTLEIQRTEQGDSAMYLCASSLEREFGYTFGSGTRLTVV.

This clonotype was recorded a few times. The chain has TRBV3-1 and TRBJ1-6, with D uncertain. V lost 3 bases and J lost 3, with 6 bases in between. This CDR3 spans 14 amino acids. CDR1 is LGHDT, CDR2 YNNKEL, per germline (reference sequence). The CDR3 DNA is TGTGCCAGCAGCCAGGGGTACTATAATTCACCCCTCCACTTT. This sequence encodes CASSQGYYNSPLHF. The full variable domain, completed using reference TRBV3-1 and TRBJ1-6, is DTAVSQTPKYLVTQMGNDKSIKCEQNLGHDTMYWYKQDSKKFLKIMFSYNNKELIINETVPNRFSPKSPDKAHLNLHINSLELGDSAVYFCASSQGYYNSPLHFGNGTRLTVT.

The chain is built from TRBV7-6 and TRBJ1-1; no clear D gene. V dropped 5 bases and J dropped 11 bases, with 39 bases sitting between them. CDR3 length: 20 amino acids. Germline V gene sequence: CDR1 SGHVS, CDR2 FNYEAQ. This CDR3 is CASSLDSDKNPRNPGFRAFF. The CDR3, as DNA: TGTGCCAGCAGCCTAGACTCCGATAAGAACCCTAGAAATCCGGGGTTCCGGGCTTTCTTT.

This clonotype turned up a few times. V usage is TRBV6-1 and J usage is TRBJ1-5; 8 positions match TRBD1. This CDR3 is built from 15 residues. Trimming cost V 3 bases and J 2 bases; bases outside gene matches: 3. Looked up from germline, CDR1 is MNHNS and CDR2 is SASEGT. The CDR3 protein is CASSDQGAGNQPQHF. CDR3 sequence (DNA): TGTGCCAGCAGTGACCAGGGGGCTGGCAATCAGCCCCAGCATTTT.

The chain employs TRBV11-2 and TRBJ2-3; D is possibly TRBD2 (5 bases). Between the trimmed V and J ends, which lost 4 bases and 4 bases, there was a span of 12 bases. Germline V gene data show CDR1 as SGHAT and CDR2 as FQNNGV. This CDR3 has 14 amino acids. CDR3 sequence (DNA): TGTGCCAGCAGCTCAAACTGGGGAGCAGATACGCAGTATTTT. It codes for CASSSNWGADTQYF.

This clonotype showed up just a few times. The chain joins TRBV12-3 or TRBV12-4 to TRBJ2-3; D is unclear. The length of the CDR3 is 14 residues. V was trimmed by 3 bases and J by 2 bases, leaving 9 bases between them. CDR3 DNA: TGTGCCAGCAGTTTGAACAACCCCACAGATACGCAGTATTTT. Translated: CASSLNNPTDTQYF.

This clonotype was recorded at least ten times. CDR3 amino acids: CASKEGDYNEQFF. The DNA of the CDR3 is TGTGCCAGCAAGGAGGGAGATTACAATGAGCAGTTCTTC. This chain links TRBV12-3 or TRBV12-4 with TRBJ2-1; TRBD2 might be the D (6 bases). The V end lost 7 bases, the J end lost 4 bases, and 11 bases lay between the germline ends. This CDR3 has 13 amino acids.

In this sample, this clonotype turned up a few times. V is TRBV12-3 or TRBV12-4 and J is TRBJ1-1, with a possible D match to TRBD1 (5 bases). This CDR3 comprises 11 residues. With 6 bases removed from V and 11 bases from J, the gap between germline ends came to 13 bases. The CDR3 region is CASSTMGDAFF. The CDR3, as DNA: TGTGCCAGCAGCACCATGGGGGACGCTTTCTTT.

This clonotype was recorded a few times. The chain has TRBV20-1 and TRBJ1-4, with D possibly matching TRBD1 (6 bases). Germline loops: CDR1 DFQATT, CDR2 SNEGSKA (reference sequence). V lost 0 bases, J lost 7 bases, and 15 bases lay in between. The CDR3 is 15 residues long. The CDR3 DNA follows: TGCAGTGCTAGAGATTCCGGGGGCGCGGGTGAAAAACTGTTTTTT. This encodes CSARDSGGAGEKLFF.

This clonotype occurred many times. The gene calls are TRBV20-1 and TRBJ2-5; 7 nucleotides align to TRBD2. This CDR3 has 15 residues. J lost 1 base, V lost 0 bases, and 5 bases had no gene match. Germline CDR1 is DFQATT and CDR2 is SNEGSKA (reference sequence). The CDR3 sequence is CSARDNLAVQETQYF. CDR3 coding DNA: TGCAGTGCTAGAGATAACCTAGCGGTCCAAGAGACCCAGTACTTC.